One and the same sample provided the 21 T cell receptor beta chains below, sequenced in a study of T cells in Graves' hyperthyroidism and ophthalmopathy. RNA transcripts yielded amplified TCR beta CDR3 regions. Using the HTBI primer set, a first-round RT-PCR was run on the TCR CDR3. In TCRdb, the multiplex PCR reads were re-called with MiXCR into one record per CDR3 protein. The repertoire includes some 600,000 distinct CDR3 sequences, about 15% of them detected once, and 5% to 7% sits in the top ten. The sample comprised blood. The source of these receptors is a woman between 25 and 40 years old with Graves' hyperthyroidism that later progressed to Graves' ophthalmopathy.

Many counts were recorded for this clonotype. V is TRBV12-3 or TRBV12-4 and J is TRBJ1-1; D possibly corresponds to TRBD1 (5 bases). The CDR3 sequence is 15 residues long. V lost 5 bases, J lost 4 bases, and 17 bases lay in between. The DNA of the CDR3 is TGTGCCAGCAGTGGGGCCGGGCCATACCCCACTGAAGCTTTCTTT. This sequence encodes CASSGAGPYPTEAFF.

Notes on this clonotype: A much larger clone sits a single nucleotide away, making a read error possible. The chain joins TRBV7-8 to TRBJ1-1, with unresolved D. CDR3 length equals 13 residues. Germline values: CDR1 SGHVS, CDR2 FQNEAQ. Trimming left V 7 bases short and J 7 bases short, with 16 bases between. The CDR3 region is CASTRGGWGEAFF. The CDR3 DNA sequence: TGTGCCAGCACCCGAGGTGGGTGGGGTGAAGCTTTCTTT.

This clonotype was detected only a few times. This chain connects TRBV7-3 to TRBJ1-2; TRBD1 matches 9 bases. Trimming at V came to 5 bases and at J to 7 bases, leaving 8 bases not matched to a gene. CDR3 length equals 14 residues. CDR1 and CDR2 from the germline V gene are SGHTA and FQGTGA. This CDR3 is CASSPTGGGFGYTF. For the CDR3, the DNA is TGTGCCAGCAGCCCGACAGGGGGAGGATTTGGCTACACCTTC.

There are many counts of this clonotype. The chain carries TRBV6-2 or TRBV6-3 and TRBJ1-1; D not certain. The CDR3 loop spans 14 amino acids. Germline CDR1 reads MNHEY; CDR2 reads SVGEGT. The V and J ends lost 6 bases and 1 base respectively, with 12 bases between them. The CDR3 sequence is CASSKAYGNTEAFF. CDR3 DNA sequence: TGTGCCAGCAGCAAAGCCTACGGGAACACTGAAGCTTTCTTT.

This clonotype was found many times. The chain employs TRBV30 and TRBJ1-1, with D unresolved. Trimming removed 0 bases from V and 7 bases from J, with 12 bases in between. The CDR3 contains 13 residues. Germline CDR1 and CDR2: GTSNPN and SVGIG (reference sequence). The DNA of the CDR3 is TGTGCCTGGAGTGTACGAAGGCGTGGTGAAGCTTTCTTT. The encoded protein is CAWSVRRRGEAFF.

This clonotype was seen ten or more times. The chain employs TRBV19 and TRBJ2-7; TRBD1 matches 7 bases. Germline CDR1 and CDR2: LNHDA and SQIVND (reference sequence). CDR3 length equals 15 residues. The J segment lost 1 base and the V segment lost 4 bases, leaving 7 bases of the junction unmatched. CDR3 sequence (DNA): TGTGCCAGTAGTACGGCTGAGACAGGGTCCTACGAGCAGTACTTC. Residues: CASSTAETGSYEQYF. Full variable domain (rest looked up from reference TRBV19 and TRBJ2-7): DGGITQSPKYLFRKEGQNVTLSCEQNLNHDAMYWYRQDPGQGLRLIYYSQIVNDFQKGDIAEGYSVSREKKESFPLTVTSAQKNPTAFYLCASSTAETGSYEQYFGPGTRLTVT.

This clonotype was recorded at least ten times. This chain connects TRBV28 to TRBJ1-6; TRBD1 matches 7 bases. The CDR3 runs to 13 residues. J lost 10 bases, V lost 7 bases, and 7 bases had no gene match. The germline V gene encodes CDR1 MDHEN and CDR2 SYDVKM. Written as DNA, the CDR3 is TGTGCCAGCAACCAGGGGGGTTGGTCACCCCTCCACTTT. It translates to CASNQGGWSPLHF.

This clonotype was found a few times. The J gene is TRBJ2-5, the V gene TRBV30; no clear D gene. The germline V gene has CDR1 GTSNPN and CDR2 SVGIG (reference sequence). V lost 1 base to trimming and J lost 7 bases, with 13 bases between them. This CDR3 comprises 13 residues. Here the CDR3 reads CAWSGPPGGTQYF. CDR3 nucleotide sequence: TGTGCCTGGAGTGGACCCCCGGGCGGGACCCAGTACTTC.

About this clonotype: An end of the junction differs from the germline gene, which may be a read error. The genes are TRBV12-3 or TRBV12-4 and TRBJ2-5; the D gene is possibly TRBD1 (5 bases). The CDR3 runs to 13 residues. CDR3 loop: CTSSLATEETQYF. In DNA, the CDR3 is TGTACCAGCAGTTTGGCGACAGAAGAGACCCAGTACTTC.

Concerning this clonotype itself: A much larger clonotype is one base distant, so this may be a read error. J is TRBJ2-7 and V is TRBV7-6; D ambiguous. Germline V gene data show CDR1 as SGHVS and CDR2 as FNYEAQ. The CDR3 spans 14 residues. The CDR3 DNA reads as TGTACCAGCAGCCCCGACATTGCCTCCTACGAGCAGTACTTC. The encoded protein is CTSSPDIASYEQYF.

This clonotype was seen ten or more times. This chain links TRBV27 with TRBJ2-3, with 11 bases that match TRBD1. Germline V CDR1 and CDR2: MNHEY, SMNVEV (reference sequence). The CDR3 has 14 residues. The ends lost 4 bases at V and 5 bases at J; junction bases unmatched: 2. The CDR3 loop is CASSWDRGGDTQYF. CDR3 nucleotides: TGTGCCAGCAGTTGGGACAGGGGGGGAGATACGCAGTATTTT.

This clonotype came up a few times. The V and J genes are TRBV9 and TRBJ2-2; TRBD2 agrees at 7 bases. From germline, CDR1 is SGDLS and CDR2 YYNGEE. The CDR3 contains 14 residues. The trim removed 0 bases at V and 10 bases at J, leaving 6 bases unmatched. CDR3 amino acids: CASSVEGGVAELFF. CDR3 coding DNA: TGTGCCAGCAGCGTAGAGGGAGGGGTGGCGGAGCTGTTTTTT.

V and J are TRBV28 and TRBJ1-1; 9 bases match TRBD1. CDR1 and CDR2 from the germline V gene are MDHEN and SYDVKM. V was pared by 7 bases and J by 6 bases, with 15 bases of the junction left unmatched. The CDR3 is made up of 16 amino acids. The CDR3 DNA reads as TGTGCCAGCACTGTTTTATCCGGACAGGGGACCTCTGAAGCTTTCTTT. It encodes CASTVLSGQGTSEAFF.

The chain has TRBV7-2 and TRBJ1-2; unclear D gene. V shed 4 bases and J shed 4 bases, with 7 bases lying between them. Germline V gives CDR1 SGHTA, CDR2 FQGNSA. This CDR3 has 12 residues. The CDR3 bases are TGTGCCAGCAGCTCATCCCCCTATGGCTACACCTTC. The encoded protein is CASSSSPYGYTF.

This clonotype was seen repeatedly, ten times or more. The chain uses TRBV30 and TRBJ2-7, with D perhaps TRBD1 or TRBD2 (6 bases each). CDR1 and CDR2 from the germline V gene are GTSNPN and SVGIG (reference sequence). V lost 4 bases, J lost 3 bases, and 16 bases lay in between. This CDR3 comprises 14 residues. In DNA, the CDR3 is TGTGCCTGGACCGGGACACGGACTAACTACGAGCAGTACTTC. Residues: CAWTGTRTNYEQYF.

This clonotype was seen ten or more times. This chain uses TRBV9 with TRBJ2-3, with D possibly being TRBD2 (6 bases). The CDR3 totals 14 residues. V gave up 4 bases and J gave up 2 bases, with 11 bases separating them. Germline CDR1 SGDLS, CDR2 YYNGEE. For the CDR3, the DNA is TGTGCCAGCAGCTCCGCGGGGTTCACAGATACGCAGTATTTT. This translates into CASSSAGFTDTQYF.

This clonotype came up many times. The rearrangement links TRBV6-2 or TRBV6-3 to TRBJ2-1; 8 bases are shared with TRBD1. CDR1 is MNHEY, CDR2 SVGEGT, per germline. This CDR3 has 13 amino acids. With V trimmed by 7 bases and J by 12 bases, 11 bases remained unmatched. CDR3 protein: CASTQGQGMGQFF. The CDR3 nucleotides read TGTGCCAGCACCCAAGGACAGGGCATGGGGCAGTTCTTC.

The chain employs TRBV20-1 and TRBJ2-7; D not certain. Deletions cut 7 bases from V and 7 bases from J, with 14 bases between. The CDR3 runs to 11 residues. The germline gives CDR1 DFQATT, CDR2 SNEGSKA (reference sequence). The CDR3 bases are TGCAGTGTACCCGACATGCAGGAGCAGTACTTC. Translation gives CSVPDMQEQYF.

This chain connects TRBV7-2 to TRBJ1-2; TRBD1 agrees at 11 bases. The CDR3 spans 15 residues. J gave up 7 bases and V 4 bases, and 8 bases lay outside the gene matches. Germline V CDR1 and CDR2: SGHTA, FQGNSA. CDR3 residues: CASSSSGTGGSGYTF. The DNA for the CDR3 is TGTGCCAGCAGCTCGTCCGGGACAGGGGGAAGTGGCTACACCTTC.

Ten or more counts support this clonotype. This chain uses TRBV7-9 with TRBJ2-7, with 9 bases aligning to TRBD1. Germline V lookup: CDR1 SEHNR, CDR2 FQNEAQ (reference sequence). The CDR3 runs 13 residues. V lost 10 bases to trimming and J lost 5 bases; unmatched junction nucleotides: 9. CDR3 region: CATNPGQGHEQYF. CDR3 coding DNA: TGTGCCACCAATCCGGGACAGGGACACGAGCAGTACTTC.

This clonotype was recorded at least ten times. V and J are TRBV3-1 and TRBJ2-6; 7 bases are shared with TRBD1. Germline CDR1 LGHDT, CDR2 YNNKEL (reference sequence). Trimming took 10 bases from V and 3 from J; bases not matched to a gene: 12. The CDR3 is 16 residues long. DNA of the CDR3: TGTGCCACAAGACAGGGAAATACCTTTGGGGCCAACGTCCTGACTTTC. It yields the protein CATRQGNTFGANVLTF.